A selection of T cell receptor beta chains follows, all from one sample in a study of blood T cell repertoires in COVID-19. Here immunoSEQ multiplex PCR was the method, and the copy in TCRdb shows in-frame clones only, minus some. The top ten hold 1.8% of the sample, which has more than 200,000 clones, less than 85% seen once. The sequencing sample was made of PBMCs or T cells enriched from blood (not recorded which). These receptors came from a man aged 60-69 years who had recovered from COVID-19. The CDR3 runs from the conserved cysteine through the conserved F or W. A D gene is named only where the DNA matches it firmly. Size tells how often a clone was seen (once, few, many) or the class of an expanded clone, and some rows leave it out.

>TRBJ2-7|NA|TRBV5-1|NA
CASSLQTGGEQYF
TGCGCCAGCAGCCTGCAGACAGGAGGAGAGCAGTACTTC
>TRBJ1-1|NA|TRBV2|NA
CASSRVIEAFF
TGTGCCAGCAGTAGAGTCATTGAAGCTTTCTTT
>TRBJ2-5|TRBD1|TRBV18|few
CASSPQGQGETQYF
TGTGCCAGCTCACCACAGGGACAGGGAGAGACCCAGTACTTC
>TRBJ2-5|NA|TRBV15|NA
CATGSAGERETQYF
TGTGCCACCGGATCCGCAGGGGAGAGGGAGACCCAGTACTTC
>TRBJ2-6|TRBD1|TRBV6-2/TRBV6-3|NA
CASSYGTGGGSGANVLTF
TGTGCCAGCAGTTACGGGACAGGGGGCGGCTCTGGGGCCAACGTCCTGACTTTC
>TRBJ2-5|TRBD1|TRBV5-1|NA
CASSRDRTRETQYF
TGCGCCAGCAGCAGGGACAGGACCCGAGAGACCCAGTACTTC
>TRBJ1-4|NA|TRBV5-5|few
CASSLVGSLNEKLFF
TGTGCCAGCAGCCTCGTAGGGAGTTTAAATGAAAAACTGTTTTTT
>TRBJ2-2|NA|TRBV5-4|NA
CASSLSARADTGELFF
TGTGCCAGCAGCTTGTCGGCCAGGGCTGACACCGGGGAGCTGTTTTTT
>TRBJ1-1|TRBD1|TRBV19|NA
CASIGDRGVTEAFF
TGTGCCAGTATCGGGGACAGGGGGGTTACTGAAGCTTTCTTT
>TRBJ2-7|TRBD1|TRBV18|NA
CASSPTGGSYEQYF
TGTGCCAGCTCACCGACAGGGGGCTCCTACGAGCAGTACTTC
>TRBJ1-1|TRBD1|TRBV19|NA
CASSIVPGGRTEAFF
TGTGCCAGTAGTATAGTCCCAGGGGGAAGGACTGAAGCTTTCTTT